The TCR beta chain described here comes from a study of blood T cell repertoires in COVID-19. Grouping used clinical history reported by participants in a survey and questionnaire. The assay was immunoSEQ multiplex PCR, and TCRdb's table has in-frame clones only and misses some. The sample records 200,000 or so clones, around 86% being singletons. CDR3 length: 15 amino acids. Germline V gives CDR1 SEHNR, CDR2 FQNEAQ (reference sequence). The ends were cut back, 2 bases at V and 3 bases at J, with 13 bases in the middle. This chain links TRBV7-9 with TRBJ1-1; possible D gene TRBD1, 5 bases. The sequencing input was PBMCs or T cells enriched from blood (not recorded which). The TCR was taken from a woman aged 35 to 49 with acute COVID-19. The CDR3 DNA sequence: TGTGCCAGCAGCTTATCTACCGGGGGGTACACTGAAGCTTTCTTT. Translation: CASSLSTGGYTEAFF.